This entry lists 11 T cell receptor beta chains sequenced from one sample in a study of blood T cell repertoires in COVID-19. Here immunoSEQ multiplex PCR was the method, and the copy in TCRdb shows in-frame clones only, minus some. The table includes almost 250,000 clones, 75% to 90% detected once. Sequences were obtained from PBMCs or T cells enriched from blood (not recorded which). The receptors stem from a woman between 25 and 40 years old who had recovered from COVID-19.

The J gene is TRBJ2-7, the V gene TRBV29-1, with 7 bases lining up with TRBD1. The CDR3 covers 14 residues. With 2 bases clipped from V and 2 bases from J, the junction kept 6 bases outside the gene matches. Germline V CDR1 and CDR2: SQVTM, ANQGSEA. The CDR3 region has the DNA TGCAGCGTTGAATTCACAGGGGCGACCTACGAGCAGTACTTC. Translating gives CSVEFTGATYEQYF.

The chain is built from TRBV29-1 and TRBJ2-2; no clear D. The V and J ends lost 4 bases and 4 bases respectively, with 4 bases between them. CDR3 size: 11 residues. Germline CDR1 and CDR2: SQVTM and ANQGSEA. CDR3 amino acids: CSVASTGELFF. In DNA, the CDR3 is TGCAGCGTTGCCAGCACCGGGGAGCTGTTTTTT.

This clone was counted once. The chain combines TRBV7-2 with TRBJ1-1; the match to TRBD1 covers 8 bases. The V gene's germline CDR1 is SGHTA and CDR2 FQGNSA. The ends lost 5 bases at V and 3 bases at J; junction bases unmatched: 11. This CDR3 comprises 16 residues. The CDR3 sequence is CASSTRTGKDHTEAFF. The CDR3 DNA follows: TGTGCCAGCAGCACGAGGACAGGGAAAGATCACACTGAAGCTTTCTTT.

The CDR3 region is CASSLGQVGVGTEAFF. In DNA form, the CDR3 reads TGCGCCAGCAGCTTGGGGCAGGTAGGTGTCGGCACTGAAGCTTTCTTT. This chain uses TRBV5-1 with TRBJ1-1; D is unresolved. The CDR3 covers 16 residues. V was shortened by 0 bases and J by 4 bases, with 16 bases between the two germline ends. Germline V gene sequence: CDR1 SGHRS, CDR2 YFSETQ. Full variable domain (remainder filled in from reference TRBV5-1 and TRBJ1-1): KAGVTQTPRYLIKTRGQQVTLSCSPISGHRSVSWYQQTPGQGLQFLFEYFSETQRNKGNFPGRFSGRQFSNSRSEMNVSTLELGDSALYLCASSLGQVGVGTEAFFGQGTRLTVV.

This chain connects TRBV9 to TRBJ2-2; 8 nucleotides line up with TRBD1. This CDR3 region has 16 residues. CDR1 and CDR2 from the germline V gene are SGDLS and YYNGEE. Trimming cost V 2 bases and J 2 bases; bases outside gene matches: 5. CDR3 region: CASSVAAGGNTGELFF. The DNA for the CDR3 is TGTGCCAGCAGCGTGGCGGCAGGGGGCAACACCGGGGAGCTGTTTTTT.

The rearrangement joins TRBV2 to TRBJ2-3; TRBD2 might be the D (6 bases). The V end was cut by 2 bases, the J end by 6 bases, with 15 bases between. The CDR3 is made up of 15 amino acids. Germline CDR1 SNHLY, CDR2 FYNNEI. CDR3 DNA: TGTGCCAGCAGTGAAAATCCGTCGGGGACTGATACGCAGTATTTT. This sequence encodes CASSENPSGTDTQYF.

The chain carries TRBV7-2 and TRBJ1-2; D remains ambiguous. The V end lost 5 bases, the J end lost 7 bases, and 20 bases lay between the germline ends. Germline V gene sequence: CDR1 SGHTA, CDR2 FQGNSA. The CDR3 has 15 residues. This CDR3 reads CASSPLRSILGGYTF. The CDR3 DNA is TGTGCCAGCAGCCCCTTGCGGTCTATCCTGGGTGGCTACACCTTC.

The chain links TRBV28 to TRBJ1-2; 8 nucleotides line up with TRBD1. J lost 8 bases, V lost 5 bases, and 13 bases had no gene match. The CDR3 is 15 residues long. Germline CDR1 MDHEN, CDR2 SYDVKM. The CDR3 nucleotides read TGTGCCAGCAGTCTCACCGGGACAGGAGGGTACGGCTACACCTTC. Its translation is CASSLTGTGGYGYTF.

This chain joins TRBV15 and TRBJ1-1, with a tentative D call TRBD1 (5 bases). V was pared by 0 bases and J by 5 bases, with 10 bases between. The CDR3 has 14 amino acids. Germline V gene sequence: CDR1 LNHNV, CDR2 YYDKDF (reference sequence). The CDR3 nucleotides read TGTGCCACCAGCAGAGACCAGGGTAGGACTGAAGCTTTCTTT. This codes for CATSRDQGRTEAFF.

The gene calls are TRBV5-4 and TRBJ1-4, with 7 bases matching TRBD1. Germline CDR1 reads SGHNT; CDR2 reads YYREEE (reference sequence). V dropped 1 base and J dropped 3; count of bases not matched to a gene: 6. This CDR3 is 16 amino acids long. The CDR3 is CASSLMVQGSNEKLFF. The CDR3 nucleotides read TGTGCCAGCAGCTTGATGGTACAGGGGTCTAATGAAAAACTGTTTTTT.

This chain connects TRBV3-1 (or the pseudogene TRBV3-2) to TRBJ2-1, with 8 bases fitting TRBD2. In germline, CDR1 is LGHDT, CDR2 YNNKEL (reference sequence). This CDR3 spans 17 amino acids. Trimming at V came to 10 bases and at J to 2 bases, leaving 16 bases not matched to a gene. The CDR3 nucleotides read TGTGCCAACAGTCATATTCCTACTAGCGGACCCTACAATGAGCAGTTCTTC. Translation gives CANSHIPTSGPYNEQFF.